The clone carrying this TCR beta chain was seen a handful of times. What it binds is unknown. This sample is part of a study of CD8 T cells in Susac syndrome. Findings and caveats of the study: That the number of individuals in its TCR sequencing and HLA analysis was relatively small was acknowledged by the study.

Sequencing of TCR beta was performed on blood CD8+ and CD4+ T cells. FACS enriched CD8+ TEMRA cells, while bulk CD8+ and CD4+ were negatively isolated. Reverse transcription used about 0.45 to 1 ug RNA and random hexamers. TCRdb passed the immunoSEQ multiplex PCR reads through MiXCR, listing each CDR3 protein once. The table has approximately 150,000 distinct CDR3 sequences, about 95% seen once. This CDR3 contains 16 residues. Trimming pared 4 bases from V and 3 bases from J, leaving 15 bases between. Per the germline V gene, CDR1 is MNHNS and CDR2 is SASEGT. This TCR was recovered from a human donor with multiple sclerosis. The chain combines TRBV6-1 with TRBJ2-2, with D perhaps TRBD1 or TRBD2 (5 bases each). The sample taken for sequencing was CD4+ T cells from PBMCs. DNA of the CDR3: TGTGCCAGCAGTGGTTCCGGGACCTCGGACACCGGGGAGCTGTTTTTT. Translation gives CASSGSGTSDTGELFF.